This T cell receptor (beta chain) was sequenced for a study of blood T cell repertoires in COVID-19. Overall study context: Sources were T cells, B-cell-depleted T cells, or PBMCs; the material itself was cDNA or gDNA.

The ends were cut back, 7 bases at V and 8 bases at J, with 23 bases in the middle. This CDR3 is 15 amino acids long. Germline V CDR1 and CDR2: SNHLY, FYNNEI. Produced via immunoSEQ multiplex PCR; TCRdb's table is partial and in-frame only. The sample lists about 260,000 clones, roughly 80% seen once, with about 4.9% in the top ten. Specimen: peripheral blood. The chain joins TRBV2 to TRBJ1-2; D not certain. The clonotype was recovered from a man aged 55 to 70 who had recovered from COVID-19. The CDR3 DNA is TGTGCCAGCACCGACCCCGACACCCCCCAGGCCGGCTACACCTTC. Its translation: CASTDPDTPQAGYTF. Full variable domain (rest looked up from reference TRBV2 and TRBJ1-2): EPEVTQTPSHQVTQMGQEVILRCVPISNHLYFYWYRQILGQKVEFLVSFYNNEISEKSEIFDDQFSVERPDGSNFTLKIRSTKLEDSAMYFCASTDPDTPQAGYTFGSGTRLTVV.